This entry lists 22 T cell receptor beta chains sequenced from one sample in a study of post-analysis software for immune sequencing data. No cognate antigen is known for these TCRs. Points from the study as a whole: Controls had lower frequencies than patients of 4 or 5 TRBV segments, which included TRBV5-6, TRBV5-1 and TRBV20-1.

Prepared libraries of TCR beta cDNA carried unique molecular identifiers. TCRdb redid the calling of the PCR reads with MiXCR, one entry per CDR3 protein. Found here are about 540,000 distinct CDR3 sequences, around 31% of them singletons; the top ten hold 4.5% to 7.5%. The sequenced sample consisted of blood. The receptor set was obtained from a girl younger than 18 with multiple sclerosis.

The genes are TRBV5-1 and TRBJ2-5; 9 nucleotides line up with TRBD1. This CDR3 is 16 amino acids long. In germline, CDR1 is SGHRS, CDR2 YFSETQ. Losses at the gene ends were 0 bases for V and 5 bases for J; bases not matched to a gene: 8. CDR3 region: CASSLEGTGWSETQYF. The CDR3 bases are TGCGCCAGCAGCTTGGAGGGGACAGGGTGGAGCGAGACCCAGTACTTC.

This clonotype was counted a single time. The gene calls are TRBV4-1 and TRBJ1-5, with 7 bases aligning to TRBD1. With V trimmed by 0 bases and J by 2 bases, 10 bases remained unmatched. There are 18 residues in the CDR3. Germline assignment: CDR1 MGHRA and CDR2 YSYEKL. This CDR3 is CASSQDFDRADCNQPQHF. The CDR3 DNA sequence: TGCGCCAGCAGCCAAGATTTTGACAGGGCGGATTGCAATCAGCCCCAGCATTTT.

This clonotype was found many times. The chain combines TRBV29-1 with TRBJ2-3; D gene unclear. V was shortened by 3 bases and J by 6 bases, with 10 bases between the two germline ends. Germline values: CDR1 SQVTM, CDR2 ANQGSEA. The CDR3 is 12 amino acids. The CDR3 region is CSVDASADTQYF. The CDR3 DNA is TGCAGCGTTGACGCCAGCGCGGATACGCAGTATTTT.

In regard to this clonotype: Relative to the germline gene, one junction end is altered; a read error may explain this. This chain uses TRBV5-1 with TRBJ2-3, with D possibly matching TRBD1 (6 bases). Germline values: CDR1 SGHRS, CDR2 YFSETQ. The CDR3 contains 13 residues. The CDR3 nucleotides read TGCGCCAACAGCCTACAGGGACCAGATACGCAGTATTTT. Residues: CANSLQGPDTQYF.

The chain is built from TRBV5-6 and TRBJ2-1; a weak D match, TRBD1 (6 bases). The CDR3 has 14 residues. The germline V and J ends were trimmed by 4 bases and 8 bases, with 16 bases remaining between them. Germline loops: CDR1 SGHDT, CDR2 YYEEEE. CDR3 protein: CASSKAGTTDEQFF. The CDR3 region has the DNA TGTGCCAGCAGCAAGGCCGGGACAACCGATGAGCAGTTCTTC.

This clonotype has a handful of counts. V and J are TRBV7-2 and TRBJ2-3; D gene unclear. V was trimmed by 3 bases and J by 6 bases, leaving 16 bases between them. The CDR3 loop spans 15 amino acids. Germline V gene lookup returns CDR1 SGHTA and CDR2 FQGNSA. The CDR3 sequence is CASSFRRPFGDTQYF. The DNA for the CDR3 is TGTGCCAGCAGCTTCCGACGACCCTTCGGGGATACGCAGTATTTT.

The chain has TRBV20-1 and TRBJ2-3, with 12 bases identical to TRBD1. J gave up 4 bases and V 6 bases, and 8 bases lay outside the gene matches. Germline V lookup: CDR1 DFQATT, CDR2 SNEGSKA (reference sequence). The CDR3 runs to 15 residues. In DNA, the CDR3 is TGCAGTGCGTCCTCGGGGACAGGGGGCGCAGATACGCAGTATTTT. Its translation: CSASSGTGGADTQYF.

V is TRBV5-1 and J is TRBJ2-1; tentatively, D is TRBD1 (5 bases). The germline V gene has CDR1 SGHRS and CDR2 YFSETQ. The CDR3 spans 14 residues. Trimming removed 5 bases at V and 4 bases at J, with 13 bases between. CDR3 coding DNA: TGCGCCAGCAGGACAGAGCCCAGGTACAATGAGCAGTTCTTC. This translates into CASRTEPRYNEQFF.

The chain is built from TRBV5-6 and TRBJ1-5; a weak D match, TRBD1 (6 bases). CDR3 size: 16 residues. The V and J ends lost 1 base and 9 bases respectively, with 20 bases between them. The germline CDR1 and CDR2 sequences are SGHDT and YYEEEE. CDR3 protein: CASSLKDGIKGGPQHF. In DNA form, the CDR3 reads TGTGCCAGCAGCTTGAAGGACGGGATTAAGGGGGGGCCCCAGCATTTT.

This rearrangement joins TRBV20-1 to TRBJ2-7, with TRBD1 identical over 8 bases. The CDR3 loop spans 15 amino acids. Germline V lookup: CDR1 DFQATT, CDR2 SNEGSKA (reference sequence). CDR3 residues: CSAEDRDRSSYGQYV. The DNA for the CDR3 is TGCAGTGCTGAAGACCGGGACAGGAGCTCCTACGGGCAGTACGTC.

The chain recombines TRBV5-5 with TRBJ2-3; TRBD1 is a possible D gene (5 bases). The length of the CDR3 is 16 residues. Trimming took 4 bases from V and 0 from J, leaving 15 bases between them. Germline assignment: CDR1 SGHKS and CDR2 YYEKEE (reference sequence). The CDR3 spells CASSPPTTASTDTQYF. The CDR3 bases are TGTGCCAGCAGCCCCCCCACGACAGCTAGCACAGATACGCAGTATTTT.

The chain is built from TRBV12-3 or TRBV12-4 and TRBJ1-1, with D perhaps matching TRBD1 (5 bases). V lost 6 bases and J 0 bases, leaving 11 bases between the germline ends. The CDR3 is made up of 14 amino acids. CDR3 protein: CASSRVVMNTEAFF. The CDR3 nucleotides read TGTGCCAGCAGCAGGGTCGTTATGAACACTGAAGCTTTCTTT.

This clonotype was found a few times. The rearrangement joins TRBV5-1 to TRBJ1-1; D not resolved. V was pared by 0 bases and J by 8 bases, with 11 bases between. CDR3 length: 13 amino acids. Germline V gene sequence: CDR1 SGHRS, CDR2 YFSETQ. CDR3 region: CASSLVRSPEAFF. As DNA, the CDR3 is TGCGCCAGCAGCTTGGTGAGGTCGCCGGAAGCTTTCTTT.

This clonotype has more than one count but fewer than ten. The genes are TRBV5-4 and TRBJ2-7; D not resolved. Germline V lookup: CDR1 SGHNT, CDR2 YYREEE (reference sequence). Trimming removed 3 bases at V and 0 bases at J, with 7 bases between. CDR3 length equals 13 residues. CDR3 region: CASSSQNSYEQYF. The CDR3 bases are TGTGCCAGCAGCTCCCAAAACTCCTACGAGCAGTACTTC.

The sample holds a few counts of this clonotype. The V and J genes are TRBV10-3 and TRBJ1-2, with D possibly matching TRBD1 (5 bases). CDR1 is ENHRY, CDR2 SYGVKD, per germline. This CDR3 region has 12 residues. Trimming left V 2 bases short and J 7 bases short, with 8 bases between. In DNA, the CDR3 is TGTGCCATCAGTGAGGGACATTCTGGCTACACCTTC. Protein: CAISEGHSGYTF.

The rearrangement joins TRBV24-1 to TRBJ2-1; 14 bases are a match to TRBD2. The CDR3 is 19 residues long. Germline assignment: CDR1 KGHDR and CDR2 SFDVKD. J lost 4 bases, V lost 0 bases, and 7 bases had no gene match. The CDR3 region is CATSDLRGLAGEFYNEQFF. The CDR3 DNA reads TGTGCCACCAGTGATTTGAGGGGACTAGCGGGGGAATTTTACAATGAGCAGTTCTTC.

This clonotype has a handful of counts. This rearrangement joins TRBV7-9 to TRBJ2-1; 10 positions agree with TRBD2. Germline loops: CDR1 SEHNR, CDR2 FQNEAQ (reference sequence). CDR3 length equals 19 residues. Unmatched junction bases numbered 16, after V lost 5 bases and J lost 3 bases. Here the CDR3 reads CASSPTVSGGTWNYNEQFF. The CDR3 DNA follows: TGTGCCAGCAGCCCTACCGTTAGCGGGGGGACCTGGAACTACAATGAGCAGTTCTTC.

The rearrangement links TRBV20-1 to TRBJ1-2; 11 bases line up with TRBD1. The length of the CDR3 is 13 residues. The junction had 5 bases not matched to a gene; V was cut back by 6 bases and J by 5 bases. Germline assignment: CDR1 DFQATT and CDR2 SNEGSKA (reference sequence). The CDR3 region has the DNA TGCAGTGCATGGGACAGGGGGGATTATGGCTACACCTTC. Its translation is CSAWDRGDYGYTF.

This clonotype was counted only a few times. An end of the junction does not agree with germline; a read error may underlie this. This rearrangement joins TRBV6-5 to TRBJ1-6; D is ambiguous. CDR3 size: 16 residues. From germline, CDR1 is MNHEY and CDR2 SVGAGI. As DNA, the CDR3 is TGTGCCAGCAGACTACCAGCCGGGGATGGGAATTCACCCCCCCACTTT. Translated: CASRLPAGDGNSPPHF.

The chain links TRBV7-2 to TRBJ2-1; 8 bases are shared with TRBD2. Germline values: CDR1 SGHTA, CDR2 FQGNSA. V was clipped by 4 bases and J by 4 bases; unmatched bases: 9. This CDR3 is 16 amino acids long. In nucleotides, the CDR3 is TGTGCCAGCAGCTCTGGACGAGCGGGGGAATACAATGAGCAGTTCTTC. Translating it yields CASSSGRAGEYNEQFF.

The genes are TRBV12-3 or TRBV12-4 and TRBJ1-2, with TRBD1 matching 10 bases. The junction had 10 bases not matched to a gene; V was cut back by 5 bases and J by 7 bases. This CDR3 is built from 15 residues. The CDR3 region has the DNA TGTGCCAGCAGTCCTGGGACAGGGGTGGTACTTGGCTACACCTTC. Translating gives CASSPGTGVVLGYTF.

This CDR3 reads CASSLEGLAGGPDTQYF. CDR3 nucleotide sequence: TGCGCCAGCAGCTTGGAGGGACTAGCGGGGGGACCAGATACGCAGTATTTT. This chain joins TRBV5-1 and TRBJ2-3; 15 bases are shared with TRBD2. CDR1 and CDR2 (germline): SGHRS, YFSETQ. Trimming cost V 0 bases and J 4 bases; bases outside gene matches: 3. The CDR3 extends over 17 amino acids.